This T cell receptor beta chain was identified in a study of radiation and T cells in renal cell carcinoma. Treatment indicated: 15 Gy SBRT to primary tumor, nephrectomy 4 weeks later. Concerning this clone itself: Its antigen is not known.

The table came from immunoSEQ multiplex PCR; TCRdb's copy has only in-frame clones and leaves some out. This sample carries some 10,000 clones, almost 65% of them seen once, and the ten largest clones take under 20%. Per the germline V gene, CDR1 is SNHLY and CDR2 is FYNNEI. The CDR3 runs to 14 residues. Trimming removed 3 bases at V and 8 bases at J, with 16 bases between. Regarding the study as a whole: Top 100 clonotypes averaged about 50% in irradiated versus about 40% in nephrectomy-only tumors. Dominant CDR3 motifs occupied more repertoire in irradiated than control tumors. Pretreatment tumor biopsies were lacking, so baseline clonotypes are unknown. Top tumor clonotypes rose in blood 2 weeks post-radiation, then contracted.

Sequenced here: tumor tissue, sampled from a patient whose treatment included radiotherapy and nephrectomy. This receptor was taken from a woman aged 50 to 65 with renal cell carcinoma. The genes are TRBV2 and TRBJ1-1; possibly TRBD1 for D (6 bases). The CDR3 region is CASSESSGALEAFF. The CDR3 bases are TGTGCCAGCAGTGAGTCTTCGGGGGCCCTGGAAGCTTTCTTT.